A selection of T cell receptor beta chains follows, all from one sample in a study of memory CD4+ T cells and cytomegalovirus serostatus. Repertoires were generated with immunoSEQ multiplex PCR, while TCRdb's copy carries only in-frame clones and drops some. Found here are about 46,000 clones, 60% to 80% of them singletons; the top ten hold under 0.7%. Sequencing was carried out using memory CD4+ T cells from blood. The source of these receptors is an adult in good health and CMV-seronegative. Both conserved end residues are trimmed from each CDR3. Each record gives: D gene, V gene, CDR3 protein. A D gene is named only where the DNA matches it firmly.

d_gene: -
v_gene: TRBV9
CDR3aa: ASSVAPWSWDTGELF

d_gene: TRBD2
v_gene: TRBV5-1
CDR3aa: ASSLTAGGTDTQY

d_gene: TRBD1
v_gene: TRBV7-2
CDR3aa: ASSPQPPGQGNEKLF

d_gene: TRBD1
v_gene: TRBV30
CDR3aa: AVKTGEVGNTGAF

d_gene: -
v_gene: TRBV5-1
CDR3aa: ASSSLLGGATEAF

d_gene: TRBD2
v_gene: TRBV13
CDR3aa: ASSLLLAGGPGELF

d_gene: -
v_gene: TRBV5-4
CDR3aa: ASSLSAPDLTKYGYT

d_gene: -
v_gene: TRBV19
CDR3aa: ASKGILVGNEQF

d_gene: -
v_gene: TRBV7-3
CDR3aa: ASSLLLGDRSYNEQF

d_gene: TRBD1
v_gene: TRBV7-2
CDR3aa: ASSLWDRGTGELF

d_gene: -
v_gene: TRBV6-1
CDR3aa: ASRATGRKGTEAF

d_gene: TRBD1
v_gene: TRBV18
CDR3aa: ASSPGQGGTEAF

d_gene: TRBD1
v_gene: TRBV7-3
CDR3aa: ASSLSGDRAGYT

d_gene: -
v_gene: TRBV4-1
CDR3aa: ASSQERETSSYNEQF

d_gene: -
v_gene: TRBV2
CDR3aa: ASSIIRDTAGYT

d_gene: -
v_gene: TRBV15
CDR3aa: ATSRDQGGPWEKLF

d_gene: -
v_gene: TRBV10-3
CDR3aa: AIRTGTANTGELF

d_gene: TRBD1
v_gene: TRBV5-6
CDR3aa: ASSLGQGGTDTQY

d_gene: -
v_gene: TRBV7-9
CDR3aa: ASSLPPKETQY

d_gene: -
v_gene: TRBV28
CDR3aa: ASSLHMTAISGTGNTIY

d_gene: TRBD1
v_gene: TRBV5-4
CDR3aa: ASSAPRQGVADTQY

d_gene: TRBD1
v_gene: TRBV25-1
CDR3aa: ASSSTQGAGSPLH

d_gene: -
v_gene: TRBV27
CDR3aa: ASSSAGPSYGYT

d_gene: TRBD1
v_gene: TRBV5-1
CDR3aa: ASSKRQGDSGANVLT

d_gene: -
v_gene: TRBV5-4
CDR3aa: ASCLMAFRDYGYT